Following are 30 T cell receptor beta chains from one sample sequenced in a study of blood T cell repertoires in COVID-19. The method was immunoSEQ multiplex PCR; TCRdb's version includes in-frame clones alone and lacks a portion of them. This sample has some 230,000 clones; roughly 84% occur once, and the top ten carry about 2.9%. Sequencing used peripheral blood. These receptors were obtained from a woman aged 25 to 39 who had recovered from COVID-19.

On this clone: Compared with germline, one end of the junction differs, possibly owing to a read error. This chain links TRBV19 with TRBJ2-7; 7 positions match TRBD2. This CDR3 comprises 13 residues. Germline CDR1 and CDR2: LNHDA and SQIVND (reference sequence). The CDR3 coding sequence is TGTGCCAGTAGTATTACTAGCGCCTATGAGCAGTACTTC. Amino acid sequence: CASSITSAYEQYF.

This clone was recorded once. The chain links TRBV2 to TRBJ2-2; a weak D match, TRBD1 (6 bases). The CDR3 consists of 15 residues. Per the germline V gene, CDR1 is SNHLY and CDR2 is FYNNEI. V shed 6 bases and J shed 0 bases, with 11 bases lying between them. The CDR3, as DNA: TGTGCCAGCAGGGCCGGGACATCGAACACCGGGGAGCTGTTTTTT. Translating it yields CASRAGTSNTGELFF.

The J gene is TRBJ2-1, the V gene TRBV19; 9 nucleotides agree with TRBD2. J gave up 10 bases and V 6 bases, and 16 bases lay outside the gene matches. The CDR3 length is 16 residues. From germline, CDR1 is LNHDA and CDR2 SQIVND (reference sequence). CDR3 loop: CASRPTGTSRAGEQFF. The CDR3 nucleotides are TGTGCCAGTAGACCGACCGGGACTAGCAGGGCTGGCGAGCAGTTCTTC.

The CDR3 bases are TGTGCCAGCAGCTATGGGACAGGGAGGGCCAAAAACATTCAGTACTTC. It is translated as CASSYGTGRAKNIQYF. The V gene is TRBV5-4, the J gene TRBJ2-4; 9 nucleotides agree with TRBD1. The CDR3 totals 16 residues. V lost 3 bases and J lost 1; bases outside the gene matches: 5. Germline V gene lookup returns CDR1 SGHNT and CDR2 YYREEE (reference sequence).

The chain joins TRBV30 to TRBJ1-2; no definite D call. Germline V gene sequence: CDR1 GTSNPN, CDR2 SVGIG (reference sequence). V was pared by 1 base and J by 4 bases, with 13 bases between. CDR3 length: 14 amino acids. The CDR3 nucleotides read TGTGCCTGGAGTGGCCCAGAGGCTTCCTATGGCTACACCTTC. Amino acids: CAWSGPEASYGYTF.

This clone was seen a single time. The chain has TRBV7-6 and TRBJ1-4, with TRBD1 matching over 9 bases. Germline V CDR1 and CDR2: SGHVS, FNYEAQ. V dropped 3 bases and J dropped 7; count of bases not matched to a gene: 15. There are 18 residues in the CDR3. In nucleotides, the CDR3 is TGTGCCAGCAGCTTCGACCCGGGACAGGGAGTCTTGGGTGAAAAACTGTTTTTT. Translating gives CASSFDPGQGVLGEKLFF.

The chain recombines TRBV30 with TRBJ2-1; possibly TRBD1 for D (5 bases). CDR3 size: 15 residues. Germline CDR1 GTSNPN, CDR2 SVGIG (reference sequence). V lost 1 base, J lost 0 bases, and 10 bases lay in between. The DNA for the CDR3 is TGTGCCTGGAGTGGGGGCGTGAGCTCCTACAATGAGCAGTTCTTC. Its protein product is CAWSGGVSSYNEQFF.

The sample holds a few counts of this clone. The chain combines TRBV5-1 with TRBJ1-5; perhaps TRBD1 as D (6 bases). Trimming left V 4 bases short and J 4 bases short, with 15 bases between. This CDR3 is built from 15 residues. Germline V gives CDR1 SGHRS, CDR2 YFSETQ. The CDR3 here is CASSPNVGGNQPQHF. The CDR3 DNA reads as TGCGCCAGCAGCCCCAACGTAGGGGGAAATCAGCCCCAGCATTTT.

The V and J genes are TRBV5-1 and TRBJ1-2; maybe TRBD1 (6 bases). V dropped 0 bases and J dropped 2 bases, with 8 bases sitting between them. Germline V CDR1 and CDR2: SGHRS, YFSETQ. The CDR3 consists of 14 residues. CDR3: CASSLVGTNYGYTF. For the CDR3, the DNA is TGCGCCAGCAGCTTGGTAGGGACAAACTATGGCTACACCTTC.

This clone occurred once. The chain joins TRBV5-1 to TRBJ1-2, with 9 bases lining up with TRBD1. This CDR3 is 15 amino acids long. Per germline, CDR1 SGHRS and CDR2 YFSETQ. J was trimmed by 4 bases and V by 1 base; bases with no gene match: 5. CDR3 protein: CASSLSTGGIYGYTF. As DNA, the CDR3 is TGCGCCAGCAGCTTGTCAACAGGGGGCATCTATGGCTACACCTTC.

CDR3 sequence reads: CASTRDRGLLGTQYF. The CDR3 DNA reads as TGTGCCAGCACCCGGGACAGGGGCCTTCTAGGGACCCAGTACTTC. The chain recombines TRBV6-5 with TRBJ2-5; 10 nucleotides match TRBD1. J was trimmed by 7 bases and V by 7 bases; bases with no gene match: 12. CDR1 is MNHEY, CDR2 SVGAGI, per germline. This CDR3 spans 15 amino acids.

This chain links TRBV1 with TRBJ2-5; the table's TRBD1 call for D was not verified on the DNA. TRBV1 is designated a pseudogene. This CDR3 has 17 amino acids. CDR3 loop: CTSSQERAGTGEETQYF. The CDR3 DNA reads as TGCACCAGCAGCCAAGAAAGAGCCGGGACAGGGGAAGAGACCCAGTACTTC.

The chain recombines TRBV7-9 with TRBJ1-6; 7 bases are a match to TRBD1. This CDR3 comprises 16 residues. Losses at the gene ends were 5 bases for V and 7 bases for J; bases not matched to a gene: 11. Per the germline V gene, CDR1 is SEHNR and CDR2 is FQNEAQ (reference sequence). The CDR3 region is CASSRSGGGKNSPLHF. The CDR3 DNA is TGTGCCAGCAGCAGGTCAGGGGGTGGGAAAAATTCACCCCTCCACTTT.

CDR3 loop: CASRDRGAYNEQFF. In nucleotides, the CDR3 is TGTGCCAGTCGCGACAGGGGCGCGTACAATGAGCAGTTCTTC. V is TRBV19 and J is TRBJ2-1; 8 bases line up with TRBD1. V shed 8 bases, J shed 4 bases, and the junction held 7 bases outside the gene matches. The length of the CDR3 is 14 residues. Germline lookup yields CDR1 LNHDA and CDR2 SQIVND (reference sequence).

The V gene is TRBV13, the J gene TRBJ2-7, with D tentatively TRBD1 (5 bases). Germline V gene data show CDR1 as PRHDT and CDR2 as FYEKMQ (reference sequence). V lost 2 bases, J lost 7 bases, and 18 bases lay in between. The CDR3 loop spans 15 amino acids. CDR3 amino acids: CASSLPGKGTWEQYF. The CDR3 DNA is TGTGCCAGCAGCTTACCAGGGAAGGGAACTTGGGAGCAGTACTTC.

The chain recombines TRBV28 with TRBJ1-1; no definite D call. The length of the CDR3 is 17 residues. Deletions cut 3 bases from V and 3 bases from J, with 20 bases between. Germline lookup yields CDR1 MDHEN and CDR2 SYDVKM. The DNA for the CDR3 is TGTGCCAGCAGTTTTGGGCCTCCCGAAAGACGGTACACTGAAGCTTTCTTT. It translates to CASSFGPPERRYTEAFF. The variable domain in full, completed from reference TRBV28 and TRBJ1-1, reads DVKVTQSSRYLVKRTGEKVFLECVQDMDHENMFWYRQDPGLGLRLIYFSYDVKMKEKGDIPEGYSVSREKKERFSLILESASTNQTSMYLCASSFGPPERRYTEAFFGQGTRLTVV.

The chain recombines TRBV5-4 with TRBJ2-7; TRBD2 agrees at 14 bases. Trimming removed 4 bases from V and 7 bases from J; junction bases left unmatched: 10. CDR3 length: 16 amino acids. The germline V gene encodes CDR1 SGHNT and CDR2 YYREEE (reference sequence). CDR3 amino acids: CASSPTSGRVEEEQYF. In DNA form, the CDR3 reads TGTGCCAGCAGCCCGACTAGCGGGAGGGTGGAGGAGGAGCAGTACTTC. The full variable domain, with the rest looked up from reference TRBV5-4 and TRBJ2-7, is ETGVTQSPTHLIKTRGQQVTLRCSSQSGHNTVSWYQQALGQGPQFIFQYYREEENGRGNFPPRFSGLQFPNYSSELNVNALELDDSALYLCASSPTSGRVEEEQYFGPGTRLTVT.

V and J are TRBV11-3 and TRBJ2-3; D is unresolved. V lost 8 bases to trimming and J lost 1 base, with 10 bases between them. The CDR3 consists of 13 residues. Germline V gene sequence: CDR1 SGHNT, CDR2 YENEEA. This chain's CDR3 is CASGFGGTDTQYF. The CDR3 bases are TGTGCCAGCGGATTTGGAGGCACAGATACGCAGTATTTT.

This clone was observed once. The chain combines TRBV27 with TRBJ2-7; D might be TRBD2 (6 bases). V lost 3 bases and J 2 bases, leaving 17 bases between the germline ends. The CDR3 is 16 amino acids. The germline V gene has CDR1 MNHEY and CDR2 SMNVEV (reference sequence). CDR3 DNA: TGTGCCAGCAGTTTGCGGGTAGGATGGGAGGCCTACGAGCAGTACTTC. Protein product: CASSLRVGWEAYEQYF.

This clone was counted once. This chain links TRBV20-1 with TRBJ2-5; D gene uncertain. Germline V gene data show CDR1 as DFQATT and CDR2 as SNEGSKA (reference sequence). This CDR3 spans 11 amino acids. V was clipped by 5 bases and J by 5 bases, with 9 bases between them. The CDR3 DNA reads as TGCAGTGCTGAGGTACCGGAGACCCAGTACTTC. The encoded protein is CSAEVPETQYF.

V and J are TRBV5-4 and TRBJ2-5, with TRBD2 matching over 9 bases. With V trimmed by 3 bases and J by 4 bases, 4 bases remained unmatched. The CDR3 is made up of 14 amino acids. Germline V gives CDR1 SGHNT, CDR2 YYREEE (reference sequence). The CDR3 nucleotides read TGTGCCAGCAGCTCCCTAGCGGGAACAGAGACCCAGTACTTC. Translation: CASSSLAGTETQYF.

For the CDR3, the DNA is TGTGCCAGCAGCCCCCGCCGAGCGCACTCCTACGAGCAGTACTTC. Translating gives CASSPRRAHSYEQYF. V is TRBV7-8 and J is TRBJ2-7; D unclear. Germline CDR1 reads SGHVS; CDR2 reads FQNEAQ. The CDR3 is made up of 15 amino acids. The V gene lost 5 bases and the J gene lost 0 bases, with 14 bases spanning the gap.

The chain's CDR3 is CASSRQGQETQYF. The CDR3 coding sequence is TGCGCCAGCAGCCGTCAGGGCCAAGAGACCCAGTACTTC. The J gene is TRBJ2-5, the V gene TRBV5-1, with D perhaps TRBD1 (5 bases). There are 13 residues in the CDR3. The germline gives CDR1 SGHRS, CDR2 YFSETQ. V lost 4 bases and J 1 base, leaving 8 bases between the germline ends. Together with reference TRBV5-1 and TRBJ2-5, the CDR3 gives the full variable domain: KAGVTQTPRYLIKTRGQQVTLSCSPISGHRSVSWYQQTPGQGLQFLFEYFSETQRNKGNFPGRFSGRQFSNSRSEMNVSTLELGDSALYLCASSRQGQETQYFGPGTRLLVL.

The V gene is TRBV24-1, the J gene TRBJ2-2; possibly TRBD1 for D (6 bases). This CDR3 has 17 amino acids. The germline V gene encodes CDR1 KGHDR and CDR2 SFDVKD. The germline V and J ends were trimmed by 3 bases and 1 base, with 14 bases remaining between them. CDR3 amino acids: CATSDGTPGQNTGELFF. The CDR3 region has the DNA TGTGCCACCAGTGATGGGACACCCGGTCAGAACACCGGGGAGCTGTTTTTT.

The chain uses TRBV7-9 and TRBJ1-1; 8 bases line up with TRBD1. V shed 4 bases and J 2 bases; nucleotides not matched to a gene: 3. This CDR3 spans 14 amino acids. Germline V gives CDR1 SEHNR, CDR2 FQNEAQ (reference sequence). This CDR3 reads CASSSTGANTEAFF. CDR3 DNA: TGTGCCAGCAGCTCGACAGGGGCCAACACTGAAGCTTTCTTT.

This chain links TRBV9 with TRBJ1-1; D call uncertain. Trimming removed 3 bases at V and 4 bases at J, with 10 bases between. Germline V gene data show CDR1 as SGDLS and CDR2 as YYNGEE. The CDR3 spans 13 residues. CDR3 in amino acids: CASSAHLATEAFF. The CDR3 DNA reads TGTGCCAGCAGCGCCCATTTGGCCACTGAAGCTTTCTTT. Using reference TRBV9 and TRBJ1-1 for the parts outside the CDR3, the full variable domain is DSGVTQTPKHLITATGQRVTLRCSPRSGDLSVYWYQQSLDQGLQFLIQYYNGEERAKGNILERFSAQQFPDLHSELNLSSLELGDSALYFCASSAHLATEAFFGQGTRLTVV.

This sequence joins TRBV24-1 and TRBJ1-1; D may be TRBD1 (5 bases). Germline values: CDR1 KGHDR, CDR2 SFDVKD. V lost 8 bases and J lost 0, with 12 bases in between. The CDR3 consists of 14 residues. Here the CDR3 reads CATKGGAMNTEAFF. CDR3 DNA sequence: TGTGCCACCAAAGGAGGGGCCATGAACACTGAAGCTTTCTTT.

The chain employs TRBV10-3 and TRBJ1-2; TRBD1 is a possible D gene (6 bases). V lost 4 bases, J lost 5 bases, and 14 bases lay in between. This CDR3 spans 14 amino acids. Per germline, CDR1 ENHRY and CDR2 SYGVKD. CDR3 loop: CAISVRGGGYGYTF. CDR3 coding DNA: TGTGCCATCAGTGTGAGGGGAGGGGGGTATGGCTACACCTTC.

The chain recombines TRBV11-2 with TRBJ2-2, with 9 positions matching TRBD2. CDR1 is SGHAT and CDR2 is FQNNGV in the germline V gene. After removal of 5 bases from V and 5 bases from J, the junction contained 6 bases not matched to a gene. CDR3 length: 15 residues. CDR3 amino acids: CASSPRLAVTGELFF. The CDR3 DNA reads TGTGCCAGCAGCCCTAGACTAGCGGTGACCGGGGAGCTGTTTTTT.

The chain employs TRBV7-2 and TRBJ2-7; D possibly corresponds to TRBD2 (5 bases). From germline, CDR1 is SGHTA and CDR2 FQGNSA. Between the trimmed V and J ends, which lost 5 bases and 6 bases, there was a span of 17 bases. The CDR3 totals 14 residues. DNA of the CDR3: TGTGCCAGCAGCGTCCGGGGTAAAAGCCTCGAGCAGTACTTC. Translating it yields CASSVRGKSLEQYF.